A selection of T cell receptor beta chains follows, all from one sample in a study of early T cells in non-severe SARS-CoV-2 infection. MiXCR, run by TCRdb on the 5' RACE reads, gives a single entry per CDR3 protein. The sample consists of under 45,000 distinct CDR3 sequences, approximately 6.6% of them appearing once. The material was whole blood, obtained at baseline. The receptors come from an adult who was a healthcare worker with PCR-confirmed SARS-CoV-2 infection or an uninfected control (not recorded which). Both conserved end residues are part of each CDR3. The order of the fields is V gene, J gene, CDR3 protein.

V gene: TRBV27; J gene: TRBJ1-1; CDR3 protein: CASRDGNMNTEAFF
V gene: TRBV5-8; J gene: TRBJ1-4; CDR3 protein: CASSLEGHFNEKLFF
V gene: TRBV12-3/TRBV12-4; J gene: TRBJ1-2; CDR3 protein: CASTTGPYGYTF
V gene: TRBV12-3/TRBV12-4; J gene: TRBJ2-1; CDR3 protein: CASSWITGGQNEQFF
V gene: TRBV6-1; J gene: TRBJ1-3; CDR3 protein: CASSAPDKTSGNTIYF
V gene: TRBV5-4; J gene: TRBJ2-2; CDR3 protein: CASSLDPSQISGELFF
V gene: TRBV7-9; J gene: TRBJ2-5; CDR3 protein: CASSSDRRETQYF
V gene: TRBV7-3; J gene: TRBJ2-7; CDR3 protein: CASSFGQGGEQYF
V gene: TRBV20-1; J gene: TRBJ2-1; CDR3 protein: CSARLAANEQFF
V gene: TRBV14; J gene: TRBJ2-7; CDR3 protein: CASSQVSGRVREQYF
V gene: TRBV18; J gene: TRBJ1-4; CDR3 protein: CASSEIASRKLFF
V gene: TRBV2; J gene: TRBJ2-3; CDR3 protein: CASSEGLAGVTQYF
V gene: TRBV3-1; J gene: TRBJ2-2; CDR3 protein: CASSQVRLLDGELFF
V gene: TRBV11-2; J gene: TRBJ1-2; CDR3 protein: CASSDSNYGYTF
V gene: TRBV5-5; J gene: TRBJ2-7; CDR3 protein: CASSFLQGPTYEQYF
V gene: TRBV10-3; J gene: TRBJ2-1; CDR3 protein: CAISDSGDRNEQFF
V gene: TRBV20-1; J gene: TRBJ1-2; CDR3 protein: CSARGQGNEGYTF
V gene: TRBV7-3; J gene: TRBJ2-3; CDR3 protein: CASSLPRDTQYF
V gene: TRBV11-2; J gene: TRBJ1-1; CDR3 protein: CASSSSTGLNTEAFF
V gene: TRBV7-8; J gene: TRBJ2-7; CDR3 protein: CASSSRDRGYEQYF
V gene: TRBV20-1; J gene: TRBJ2-3; CDR3 protein: CSARVRGTDTQYF
V gene: TRBV5-5; J gene: TRBJ1-2; CDR3 protein: CASSLGAPGGYGYTF
V gene: TRBV4-3; J gene: TRBJ2-1; CDR3 protein: CASSRSSGAYTGDEQFF
V gene: TRBV27; J gene: TRBJ2-7; CDR3 protein: CASSLTAGRGEQYF
V gene: TRBV10-2; J gene: TRBJ2-1; CDR3 protein: CASRARAGPNEQFF
V gene: TRBV20-1; J gene: TRBJ2-1; CDR3 protein: CSAGTPNEQFF
V gene: TRBV29-1; J gene: TRBJ2-1; CDR3 protein: CSKASYNEQFF
V gene: TRBV30; J gene: TRBJ1-2; CDR3 protein: CAWSVRGGVYYGYTF
V gene: TRBV12-3/TRBV12-4; J gene: TRBJ2-1; CDR3 protein: CASSNRDYPRNEQFF
V gene: TRBV6-6; J gene: TRBJ2-5; CDR3 protein: CASSYASGRQQETQYF
V gene: TRBV11-2; J gene: TRBJ1-4; CDR3 protein: CASSLPGATNEKLFF
V gene: TRBV7-2; J gene: TRBJ2-1; CDR3 protein: CASSSQWGDEQFF
V gene: TRBV3-1; J gene: TRBJ2-1; CDR3 protein: CASSLQGALNEQFF
V gene: TRBV29-1; J gene: TRBJ2-4; CDR3 protein: CSGGTGGAKNIQYF
V gene: TRBV6-1; J gene: TRBJ2-1; CDR3 protein: CASSGLSGAYNEQFF
V gene: TRBV6-6; J gene: TRBJ1-1; CDR3 protein: CASSPLGRENTEAFF
V gene: TRBV10-3; J gene: TRBJ1-1; CDR3 protein: CAISDQGQTTEAFF
V gene: TRBV20-1; J gene: TRBJ2-1; CDR3 protein: CSANSGGLNEQFF
V gene: TRBV30; J gene: TRBJ2-5; CDR3 protein: CAWSAGIQETQYF
V gene: TRBV2; J gene: TRBJ2-5; CDR3 protein: CASSVEGTAQETQYF
V gene: TRBV5-1; J gene: TRBJ2-3; CDR3 protein: CASSPPSTSTDTQYF
V gene: TRBV5-1; J gene: TRBJ2-1; CDR3 protein: CASSMGLANYNEQFF
V gene: TRBV20-1; J gene: TRBJ2-3; CDR3 protein: CSASKPGLGTDTQYF
V gene: TRBV6-2/TRBV6-3; J gene: TRBJ1-2; CDR3 protein: CASSYSNVQGRNYGYTF
V gene: TRBV20-1; J gene: TRBJ1-5; CDR3 protein: CSASTLGNQPQHF
V gene: TRBV6-6; J gene: TRBJ2-5; CDR3 protein: CACSLREETQYF
V gene: TRBV6-1; J gene: TRBJ2-7; CDR3 protein: CASSPPAGWEQYF
V gene: TRBV10-2; J gene: TRBJ2-5; CDR3 protein: CASGGPTAQYF
V gene: TRBV7-8; J gene: TRBJ1-3; CDR3 protein: CASSLQPTGNTIYF
V gene: TRBV28; J gene: TRBJ1-5; CDR3 protein: CASRLGASSQPQHF
V gene: TRBV5-1; J gene: TRBJ2-7; CDR3 protein: CASSLEPGTSGEQYF
V gene: TRBV4-3; J gene: TRBJ2-3; CDR3 protein: CASSQVLPGGTDTQYF
V gene: TRBV20-1; J gene: TRBJ2-7; CDR3 protein: CSVPKGLDYEQYF